These 21 T cell receptor beta chains were all obtained from the same sample, sequenced in a study of blood T cell repertoires in COVID-19. Generated by immunoSEQ multiplex PCR, the TCRdb table keeps only in-frame clones and is missing some. The data show almost 400,000 clones, around 87% seen once. Source material: PBMCs or T cells enriched from blood (not recorded which). The receptors originated from a woman aged 25 to 39 with acute COVID-19.

The chain carries TRBV27 and TRBJ1-1; 7 nucleotides align to TRBD1. The V gene end was trimmed by 7 bases and the J gene end by 2 bases; junction bases not matched to a gene: 19. CDR3 length equals 18 residues. The germline V gene has CDR1 MNHEY and CDR2 SMNVEV (reference sequence). The CDR3 coding sequence is TGTGCCAGCAAGCACAGGGGCGCGCCCCTGGGGGAAAACACTGAAGCTTTCTTT. Its translation: CASKHRGAPLGENTEAFF.

The gene calls are TRBV4-1 and TRBJ2-1, with D possibly TRBD2 on 5 matching bases. With 0 bases removed from V and 3 bases from J, the gap between germline ends came to 6 bases. The CDR3 loop spans 14 amino acids. In germline, CDR1 is MGHRA, CDR2 YSYEKL. CDR3 sequence: CASSQETSYNEQFF. The CDR3 DNA reads as TGCGCCAGCAGCCAAGAAACTAGCTACAATGAGCAGTTCTTC.

V is TRBV29-1 and J is TRBJ2-7; D unclear. The germline V gene has CDR1 SQVTM and CDR2 ANQGSEA. This CDR3 region has 11 residues. The V and J ends lost 4 bases and 5 bases respectively, with 9 bases between them. DNA of the CDR3: TGCAGCGTTGTAGGCGGCCACGAGCAGTACTTC. This sequence encodes CSVVGGHEQYF.

The chain employs TRBV23-1 and TRBJ1-4, with TRBD1 identical over 7 bases. TRBV23-1 is an open reading frame whose function is uncertain. This CDR3 region has 13 residues. V was clipped by 11 bases and J by 8 bases; unmatched bases: 11. For the CDR3, the DNA is TGCGCCTACGCAGGGGGGATGGACGAAAAACTGTTTTTT. Its translation: CAYAGGMDEKLFF.

The J gene is TRBJ1-1, the V gene TRBV9, with TRBD1 matching 7 bases. Germline V CDR1 and CDR2: SGDLS, YYNGEE. CDR3 length: 14 residues. With 0 bases clipped from V and 7 bases from J, the junction kept 6 bases outside the gene matches. This chain's CDR3 is CASSVVDRVGEAFF. In DNA, the CDR3 is TGTGCCAGCAGCGTAGTAGACAGGGTAGGTGAAGCTTTCTTT.

In this sample, this clone turned up once. The rearrangement joins TRBV7-2 to TRBJ1-6; D uncertain. The CDR3 is made up of 15 amino acids. The germline gives CDR1 SGHTA, CDR2 FQGNSA. With 1 base removed from V and 13 bases from J, the gap between germline ends came to 17 bases. This CDR3 is CASSLDYGSESPLHF. The DNA for the CDR3 is TGTGCCAGCAGCTTAGATTACGGCTCGGAGTCCCCCCTCCACTTT.

The V gene is TRBV9, the J gene TRBJ2-1; 7 bases are a match to TRBD1. Germline V gene sequence: CDR1 SGDLS, CDR2 YYNGEE. V shed 0 bases, J shed 5 bases, and the junction held 11 bases outside the gene matches. The CDR3 extends over 17 amino acids. CDR3 residues: CASSVEAARGRNNEQFF. The DNA of the CDR3 is TGTGCCAGCAGCGTAGAGGCGGCCAGGGGGAGAAACAATGAGCAGTTCTTC.

V gene TRBV2 combines with J gene TRBJ1-2; D might be TRBD1 (5 bases). Germline V gives CDR1 SNHLY, CDR2 FYNNEI. V lost 5 bases to trimming and J lost 3 bases, with 13 bases between them. There are 14 residues in the CDR3. Here the CDR3 reads CASSSRGRDYGYTF. CDR3 DNA sequence: TGTGCCAGCAGTTCTAGGGGCCGCGACTATGGCTACACCTTC.

The chain couples TRBV18 to TRBJ1-1; TRBD1 is a possible D gene (6 bases). This CDR3 region has 15 residues. The germline V and J ends were trimmed by 4 bases and 6 bases, with 18 bases remaining between them. From germline, CDR1 is KGHSH and CDR2 LQKENI. The CDR3 loop reads CASSLGQMIWAEAFF. The DNA for the CDR3 is TGTGCCAGCTCACTTGGACAGATGATTTGGGCTGAAGCTTTCTTT.

On this clone: The sample carries other DNA sequences with the same CDR3. The chain combines TRBV19 with TRBJ1-1, with D tentatively TRBD1 (6 bases). CDR1 is LNHDA, CDR2 SQIVND, per germline (reference sequence). Trimming cost V 5 bases and J 1 base, with 8 bases left between them. The CDR3 length is 13 residues. The CDR3 here is CASSLQGNTEAFF. The CDR3 bases are TGTGCCAGTAGTTTACAGGGGAACACTGAAGCTTTCTTT.

The chain is built from TRBV6-5 and TRBJ2-5, with no clear D. Germline V gene sequence: CDR1 MNHEY, CDR2 SVGAGI. This CDR3 has 12 residues. V was trimmed by 10 bases and J by 5 bases, leaving 14 bases between them. The CDR3 protein is CATYTLRETQYF. The CDR3 coding sequence is TGTGCCACCTATACACTAAGGGAGACCCAGTACTTC.

The chain links TRBV12-5 to TRBJ1-2; a possible D gene is TRBD1 (6 bases). Germline CDR1 and CDR2: LGHNT and FRNRAP. V gave up 0 bases and J gave up 5 bases, with 13 bases separating them. This CDR3 is built from 15 residues. CDR3 in amino acids: CASGLVGGPGYGYTF. Here the CDR3 DNA reads TGTGCTAGTGGTTTGGTAGGGGGACCTGGGTATGGCTACACCTTC.

V and J are TRBV2 and TRBJ1-5, with D possibly TRBD1 on 6 matching bases. Deletions cut 7 bases from V and 1 base from J, with 17 bases between. The V gene's germline CDR1 is SNHLY and CDR2 FYNNEI. This CDR3 spans 16 amino acids. CDR3: CASTVYTGLSNQPQHF. As DNA, the CDR3 is TGTGCCAGCACGGTTTACACAGGGCTCAGCAATCAGCCCCAGCATTTT.

The chain recombines TRBV7-2 with TRBJ2-3; D possibly corresponds to TRBD2 (6 bases). The ends were cut back, 6 bases at V and 3 bases at J, with 19 bases in the middle. The CDR3 runs to 16 residues. Per germline, CDR1 SGHTA and CDR2 FQGNSA. CDR3 loop: CASSSAGRTKTDTQYF. CDR3 bases: TGTGCCAGCAGTTCCGCCGGTCGGACTAAGACAGATACGCAGTATTTT.

The V and J genes are TRBV7-7 and TRBJ2-5; tentative D call: TRBD2 (5 bases). Germline CDR1 reads SSHAT; CDR2 reads FNYEAQ (reference sequence). This CDR3 region has 13 residues. V dropped 5 bases and J dropped 4 bases, with 11 bases sitting between them. Written as DNA, the CDR3 is TGTGCCAGCAGCCCGGGGAGACCAGAGACCCAGTACTTC. Translating it yields CASSPGRPETQYF.

The chain recombines TRBV29-1 with TRBJ2-1; D is perhaps TRBD2 (5 bases). Trimming stripped 1 base from V and 7 bases from J, with 14 bases between. This CDR3 is 14 amino acids long. In germline, CDR1 is SQVTM, CDR2 ANQGSEA. The CDR3 reads CSVEGWASGNEQFF. The CDR3 nucleotides are TGCAGCGTTGAAGGCTGGGCGTCGGGGAATGAGCAGTTCTTC.

The rearrangement links TRBV7-3 to TRBJ2-2; D perhaps matches TRBD1 (6 bases). Germline lookup yields CDR1 SGHTA and CDR2 FQGTGA. Trimming cost V 1 base and J 0 bases, with 9 bases left between them. The length of the CDR3 is 16 residues. The CDR3 is CASSLMGATNTGELFF. The CDR3 nucleotides are TGTGCCAGCAGCTTAATGGGGGCGACGAACACCGGGGAGCTGTTTTTT. Full variable domain (remainder filled in from reference TRBV7-3 and TRBJ2-2): GAGVSQTPSNKVTEKGKYVELRCDPISGHTALYWYRQSLGQGPEFLIYFQGTGAADDSGLPNDRFFAVRPEGSVSTLKIQRTERGDSAVYLCASSLMGATNTGELFFGEGSRLTVL.

The chain is built from TRBV7-8 and TRBJ1-4; TRBD1 is a possible D gene (5 bases). Looked up from germline, CDR1 is SGHVS and CDR2 is FQNEAQ. Deletions cut 5 bases from V and 8 bases from J, with 18 bases between. The CDR3 is made up of 15 amino acids. The chain's CDR3 is CASSHKQGGTEKLFF. The CDR3 DNA follows: TGTGCCAGCAGCCATAAGCAGGGAGGAACCGAAAAACTGTTTTTT.

The chain uses TRBV5-6 and TRBJ1-2; possibly TRBD1 for D (6 bases). This CDR3 comprises 14 residues. Looked up from germline, CDR1 is SGHDT and CDR2 is YYEEEE. Trimming took 5 bases from V and 7 from J, leaving 18 bases between them. CDR3 region: CASRAGTWIRGYTF. The CDR3 region has the DNA TGTGCCAGCAGAGCCGGGACATGGATCCGTGGCTACACCTTC.

This chain uses TRBV12-3 or TRBV12-4 with TRBJ2-3, with D tentatively TRBD2 (5 bases). The CDR3 has 13 amino acids. Trimming took off 6 bases at V and 8 bases at J, with 15 bases between the two ends. The CDR3 DNA follows: TGTGCCAGCAGAACAACTAGTATCGGTACGCAGTATTTT. It encodes CASRTTSIGTQYF.

The gene calls are TRBV19 and TRBJ2-7, with 8 nucleotides matching TRBD2. Per the germline V gene, CDR1 is LNHDA and CDR2 is SQIVND (reference sequence). V trimming: 3 bases; J trimming: 6 bases; junction bases outside the gene matches: 13. This CDR3 has 16 residues. CDR3 loop: CASSIKPSGGLGEQYF. In nucleotides, the CDR3 is TGTGCCAGTAGTATTAAGCCCAGCGGGGGTCTCGGCGAGCAGTACTTC. The whole variable domain, remainder taken from reference TRBV19 and TRBJ2-7, is DGGITQSPKYLFRKEGQNVTLSCEQNLNHDAMYWYRQDPGQGLRLIYYSQIVNDFQKGDIAEGYSVSREKKESFPLTVTSAQKNPTAFYLCASSIKPSGGLGEQYFGPGTRLTVT.